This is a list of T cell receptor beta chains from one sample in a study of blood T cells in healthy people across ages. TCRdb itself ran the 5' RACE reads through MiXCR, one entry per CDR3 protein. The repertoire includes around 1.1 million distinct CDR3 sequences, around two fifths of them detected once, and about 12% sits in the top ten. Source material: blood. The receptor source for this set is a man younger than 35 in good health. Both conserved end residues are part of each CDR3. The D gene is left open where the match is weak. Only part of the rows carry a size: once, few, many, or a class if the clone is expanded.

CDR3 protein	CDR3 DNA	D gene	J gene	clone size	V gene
CASSLYQRAGQETQYF	TGTGCCAGCAGCTTATACCAACGGGCAGGCCAAGAGACCCAGTACTTC	.	TRBJ2-5	few	TRBV7-2
CASSLGTGNGADGYTF	TGTGCCAGCAGCTTAGGGACAGGGAATGGAGCGGATGGCTACACCTTC	TRBD1	TRBJ1-2	.	TRBV7-9
CASRLYLARDSYNEQFF	TGTGCCAGCAGACTCTACTTGGCTAGGGATTCCTACAATGAGCAGTTCTTC	.	TRBJ2-1	.	TRBV6-6
CASSQDWAGGIGTQYF	TGCGCCAGCAGCCAAGATTGGGCGGGGGGTATTGGGACCCAGTACTTC	TRBD2	TRBJ2-5	few	TRBV4-3
CASSPPGGPRTDTQYF	TGCGCCAGCAGCCCCCCCGGGGGCCCTCGAACAGATACGCAGTATTTT	.	TRBJ2-3	.	TRBV4-1
CASSGELEKIPYGYTF	TGTGCCAGCAGCGGGGAGTTGGAGAAAATTCCCTATGGCTACACCTTC	.	TRBJ1-2	.	TRBV5-6
CASSFGVHEQYF	TGTGCCAGCAGTTTTGGCGTGCACGAGCAGTACTTC	.	TRBJ2-7	.	TRBV12-3/TRBV12-4
CASSLAAEETQYF	TGTGCTAGCAGCTTAGCTGCGGAAGAGACCCAGTACTTC	.	TRBJ2-5	many	TRBV7-7
CASSLEGTSGGPSHEQYF	TGTGCCAGCAGCTTGGAAGGGACTAGCGGGGGTCCAAGCCATGAGCAGTACTTC	TRBD2	TRBJ2-7	.	TRBV5-5
CASSPGDTLGGKLFF	TGTGCCAGCAGCCCGGGGGACACCTTAGGTGGAAAACTGTTTTTT	.	TRBJ1-4	.	TRBV9
CSVTVTDSNQPQHF	TGCAGCGTTACGGTCACGGATAGCAATCAGCCCCAGCATTTT	.	TRBJ1-5	few	TRBV29-1
CASSLTSGGPLKRYEQYF	TGTGCCAGCAGCTTGACTAGCGGGGGGCCTCTCAAACGTTACGAGCAGTACTTC	TRBD2	TRBJ2-7	few	TRBV11-2
CASSPQLFRVKNIQYF	TGTGCCAGCAGCCCGCAGTTATTTAGGGTCAAAAACATTCAGTACTTC	.	TRBJ2-4	few	TRBV7-2
CASSPEGNEQFF	TGCGCCAGCAGCCCGGAGGGGAATGAGCAGTTCTTC	.	TRBJ2-1	few	TRBV5-1
CASSERFRGSYEQYF	TGTGCCAGCAGTGAGAGATTCAGGGGGTCCTACGAGCAGTACTTC	TRBD1	TRBJ2-7	.	TRBV25-1
CASLRDINTGELFF	TGTGCCAGCCTACGGGACATTAACACCGGGGAGCTGTTTTTT	.	TRBJ2-2	few	TRBV2
CASSLVPTGNYGYTF	TGTGCCAGCAGCTTAGTCCCGACAGGAAACTATGGCTACACCTTC	.	TRBJ1-2	few	TRBV7-2
CASRTASSYEQYF	TGTGCCAGCAGGACAGCTAGCTCCTACGAGCAGTACTTC	.	TRBJ2-7	.	TRBV11-3
CASSIIAGTTDTQYF	TGTGCCAGCTCGATAATAGCGGGGACCACAGATACGCAGTATTTT	TRBD2	TRBJ2-3	few	TRBV6-1
CSVEGGGESRNYGYTF	TGCAGCGTTGAAGGGGGCGGTGAATCAAGGAACTATGGCTACACCTTC	.	TRBJ1-2	.	TRBV29-1
CATSDLDGIYNEQFF	TGTGCCACCAGTGATTTGGACGGAATTTACAATGAGCAGTTCTTC	.	TRBJ2-1	few	TRBV24-1
CTSSHDVIGDEQFF	TGCACCAGCAGCCACGATGTTATTGGAGATGAGCAGTTCTTC	.	TRBJ2-1	.	TRBV4-3
CASSLGDPRMREQFF	TGTGCCAGCAGCTTGGGGGACCCTCGAATGAGGGAGCAGTTCTTC	.	TRBJ2-1	.	TRBV7-8
CASTITGSQNSPLHF	TGTGCCAGCACCATCACGGGGTCTCAAAATTCACCCCTCCACTTT	.	TRBJ1-6	.	TRBV9